This T cell receptor beta chain was profiled in a study of T cells after yellow fever vaccination. Study-level results: Most primary-vaccination clones reappeared after the booster (just under 98% CD4, 85% to 90% CD8).

Only a few counts were recorded for this clonotype. Its antigen is undetermined. The study made its TCR cDNA through 5'RACE template switching. That step introduced a universal primer site along with UMIs. MiXCR, run by TCRdb on the 5' RACE reads, gives a single entry per CDR3 protein. The sample includes approximately 550,000 distinct CDR3 sequences, about a fifth of them seen just once. The CDR3 has 14 residues. Germline trimming cut 6 bases from V and 7 bases from J; bases unmatched to any gene: 11. This chain links TRBV12-3 or TRBV12-4 with TRBJ2-7, with 8 bases matching TRBD1. The source of this sequence is a man younger than 40 who received the YFV17D yellow fever vaccine. The material sequenced was PBMCs, taken 15 days after the yellow fever booster vaccination. The CDR3 is CASSYWTGPGEQYF. The DNA of the CDR3 is TGTGCCAGCAGCTACTGGACAGGGCCCGGGGAGCAGTACTTC.